This TCR beta chain was profiled in a study of beta chain features in type 1 diabetes. This clone was observed a handful of times. Its target is unknown. Study-wide results and limits: Within each of all four CD4+ subsets, Type 1 diabetes patients had TCRB CDR3s that were moderately but significantly shorter.

Germline assignment: CDR1 PRHDT and CDR2 FYEKMQ (reference sequence). Trimming removed 5 bases from V and 3 bases from J, with 17 bases in between. There are 15 residues in the CDR3. Every isolated RNA sample was fully reverse transcribed, so sequencing captured expressed TCRB transcripts. TCRdb's table, derived via immunoSEQ multiplex PCR, lists solely in-frame clones and lacks some. The sample lists roughly 340,000 clones; 10% to 15% were seen once. Sample: naive CD4+ T cells from blood. The clonotype comes from a woman between 18 and 29 years old with type 1 diabetes. J is TRBJ2-7 and V is TRBV13; maybe TRBD2 (6 bases). This chain's CDR3 is CASSRPGGTYYEQYF. In nucleotides, the CDR3 is TGTGCCAGCAGCCGTCCAGGCGGGACCTACTACGAGCAGTACTTC.